This record covers a single T cell receptor (beta chain). The sample belongs to a study of blood T cell repertoires in COVID-19. As for the study in general: The cDNA or gDNA used as material had been derived from T cells, B-cell-depleted T cells, or PBMCs.

TCRdb's copy holds only in-frame clones and misses some; the assay was immunoSEQ multiplex PCR. The sample has about 300,000 clones; roughly 90% are singletons. CDR1 and CDR2 (germline): SGHRS, YFSETQ. V shed 2 bases and J 3 bases; nucleotides not matched to a gene: 4. The CDR3 has 15 residues. This sequence was found in a young woman with COVID-19, enrolled during active disease. Source material: peripheral blood. V is TRBV5-1 and J is TRBJ2-5, with 10 bases fitting TRBD2. The CDR3 DNA follows: TGCGCCAGCAGCTTTACTAGCGGGGAAAAAGAGACCCAGTACTTC. It translates to CASSFTSGEKETQYF. The variable domain in full, completed from reference TRBV5-1 and TRBJ2-5, reads KAGVTQTPRYLIKTRGQQVTLSCSPISGHRSVSWYQQTPGQGLQFLFEYFSETQRNKGNFPGRFSGRQFSNSRSEMNVSTLELGDSALYLCASSFTSGEKETQYFGPGTRLLVL.